What follows describes a single T cell receptor beta chain. Its antigen is undetermined. Profiled with immunoSEQ multiplex PCR; TCRdb holds only in-frame clones, not every one. The top ten hold about 7.7% of the sample, which has tens of thousands of clones, roughly 94% seen once. The data were obtained in a study of T cells in tuberculosis. Study summary: The T cells targeted glucose monomycolate, a mycobacterial lipid, via CD1B.

Study observations and caveats: Using the GMM-specific repertoire gave around 87% accuracy versus approximately 70% with motifs. GMM-specific TCRs were nearer to active tuberculosis alpha repertoires, suggesting expansion.

CDR3 size: 15 residues. V lost 3 bases and J lost 0; bases outside the gene matches: 3. In germline, CDR1 is MNHEY, CDR2 SMNVEV (reference sequence). Noted time point: new active TB diagnosis, blood taken before or within 7 days of starting treatment. Patients were newly diagnosed, HIV-seronegative, and aged 18 or older. The specimen was PBMCs, collected at tuberculosis diagnosis. This receptor was obtained from an adult with tuberculosis. Some clones in this sample may be carry-over from other donors' samples. The chain links TRBV27 to TRBJ2-7, with 9 positions matching TRBD1. The CDR3, as DNA: TGTGCCAGCAGTTTGGTGGGACAGGGCTCCTACGAGCAGTACTTC. Its translation is CASSLVGQGSYEQYF.